This T cell receptor beta chain came from a study of cytomegalovirus exposure and HLA in healthy donors. Across the study: Falling in the Caucasian-associated ancestry cluster were 81% of about 400 genotyped donors. Broader study findings: There were a few CMV-associated chains whose specificity for CMV antigens was confirmed in vitro. The study designated 164 TCR beta chains cytomegalovirus-associated.

13 Jbeta primers and 60 Vbeta primers were used for the PCR. Measured with immunoSEQ multiplex PCR; TCRdb has only the in-frame clones, and not every one. The sample includes over 100,000 clones, approximately 80% seen only once; the top ten take about 5.4%. V lost 6 bases, J lost 5 bases, and 6 bases stayed unmatched. CDR3 length equals 15 residues. Germline CDR1 is SNHLY and CDR2 is FYNNEI. With respect to this clone: Antigen specificity is unknown.

It was healthy bone marrow donors who served as donors. The receptor comes from a woman in her late teens or twenties in good health and CMV-seropositive. The chain couples TRBV2 to TRBJ2-1, with TRBD2 matching over 11 bases. Sequencing was done on a sample of PBMCs. The CDR3 here is CASSLTSGIHNEQFF. CDR3 DNA: TGTGCCAGCAGCCTGACTAGCGGGATCCACAATGAGCAGTTCTTC.